These 21 T cell receptor beta chains originate from one sample sequenced in a study of CD8+ T cells in alopecia areata. cDNA reverse transcribed from extracted RNA served as the sequencing template. Sequencing was performed with immunoSEQ multiplex PCR; in TCRdb, only in-frame clones are kept and a portion is missing. The sample holds some 110,000 clones, and no clone turns up only once. The sample consisted of lesional skin. The receptor set was obtained from a C3H/HeJ mouse with alopecia areata. The mice in this strain carry MHC haplotype H2-k.

This clone was picked up a small number of times. Gene names are mouse gene names. The read terminates 4 residues before the CDR3 end, so the remaining end is supplied by the germline J gene. The chain joins TRBV13-3 to TRBJ2-3; D gene unclear. The CDR3 loop spans 15 amino acids. The V gene's germline CDR1 is NNHDY and CDR2 SYVADS. Trimming removed 2 bases from V and 0 bases from J, with 10 bases in between. The sequenced part of the CDR3 DNA is TGTGCCAGCAGTGAATCGACTCCTAGTGCAGAA. This encodes CASSESTPSAE. The entire CDR3 is CASSESTPSAETLYF.

This clone was seen a handful of times. Mouse names are used for the genes. The read finishes 4 residues shy of the CDR3 end, and the germline J gene is used to complete it. The chain couples TRBV13-2 to TRBJ2-1; 7 positions match TRBD1. The V and J ends lost 3 bases and 3 bases, in that order; junction bases with no gene match: 3. CDR3 length equals 14 residues. Germline V gene data show CDR1 as NNHNN and CDR2 as SYGAGS (reference sequence). CDR3 bases read: TGTGCCAGCGGTGGGGGACAGTTCTATGCT. It codes for CASGGGQFYA. The whole CDR3 protein reads CASGGGQFYAEQFF.

To note about this clone: Here the gene names and germline are mouse. The read stops 4 residues short of the end of the CDR3; the missing end is completed from the germline J gene. This chain uses TRBV13-2 with TRBJ2-1, with D possibly matching TRBD1 (5 bases). V lost 4 bases to trimming and J lost 5 bases, with 7 bases between them. Germline V gene data show CDR1 as NNHNN and CDR2 as SYGAGS (reference sequence). This CDR3 comprises 12 residues. The CDR3 is CASGIRDAEQFF. The CDR3 DNA, read in part, is TGTGCCAGCGGTATCAGGGATGCT.

Many counts were recorded for this clone. Gene names and germline match the mouse. The read is 4 residues too short to cover the CDR3 end, so that end is filled in from the germline J gene. The V gene is TRBV1, the J gene TRBJ2-1, with 10 positions matching TRBD2. Germline CDR1 NSQYPW, CDR2 LRSPGD (reference sequence). The V and J ends lost 1 base and 2 bases, in that order; junction bases with no gene match: 5. The CDR3 covers 17 residues. This chain's CDR3 is CTCSAVLGGQDYAEQFF. CDR3 DNA, as far as it was read: TGCACCTGCAGTGCAGTCCTGGGGGGGCAGGACTATGCT.

This clone was recorded at least ten times. Genes here carry mouse names. The CDR3 end lies 4 residues beyond the end of the read and is filled in from the germline J gene. The chain joins TRBV13-3 to TRBJ2-1, with 7 bases lining up with TRBD1. The V and J ends lost 1 base and 5 bases, in that order; junction bases with no gene match: 3. In germline, CDR1 is NNHDY, CDR2 SYVADS. The CDR3 spans 14 residues. CDR3 region: CASSDSGTDAEQFF. CDR3 DNA, as far as it was read: TGTGCCAGCAGTGATTCCGGGACAGATGCT.

A remark on this clone: TCRdb's protein sequence differs at residue 15 from the translated DNA; the protein presented here follows the DNA. Gene names refer to mouse genes. The read ends 3 residues before the CDR3 terminus; that terminus is restored from the germline J gene. This chain connects TRBV1 to TRBJ1-3; 10 positions agree with TRBD1. This CDR3 is built from 18 residues. Germline V gene data show CDR1 as NSQYPW and CDR2 as LRSPGD (reference sequence). The J segment lost 0 bases and the V segment lost 0 bases, leaving 5 bases of the junction unmatched. CDR3 region: CTCSADPGTGVSGNTLYF. CDR3 bases read: TGCACCTGCAGTGCAGATCCGGGGACAGGGGTTTCTGGAAATACG.

On this clone itself: Gene names refer to mouse genes. The read terminates 4 residues before the CDR3 end, so the remaining end is supplied by the germline J gene. The genes are TRBV13-3 and TRBJ2-5; D gene uncertain. The CDR3 has 12 amino acids. Germline CDR1 reads NNHDY; CDR2 reads SYVADS. This chain's CDR3 is CASSAHRDTQYF. CDR3 DNA (partial): TGTGCCAGCAGTGCACATAGAGAC.

Comments on this clone: The protein listed by TCRdb differs at residue 13 from the translated DNA, so the DNA translation is shown. Genes and germline come from the mouse. The CDR3 is CASSQRQGTYNSPLYF. The CDR3 DNA, read in part, is TGTGCCAGCAGCCAAAGACAGGGGACCTATAATTCGCCC. The chain links TRBV5 to TRBJ1-6, with 8 positions matching TRBD1. Coverage ceases 3 residues before the CDR3 finishes, and the germline J gene fills in the end. TRBJ1-6 is an ORF for which the function is uncertain. Germline V gene data show CDR1 as LGHNA and CDR2 as YNLKQL (reference sequence). This CDR3 spans 16 amino acids. J was trimmed by 2 bases and V by 2 bases; bases with no gene match: 2.

This clone was found many times. Germline and genes: mouse. The DNA read from the CDR3 is TGTGCCAGCAGTGATGCGGGGCAGGGGCCCAACTATGCT. Translation gives CASSDAGQGPNYA. The CDR3 in full is CASSDAGQGPNYAEQFF. The chain joins TRBV13-3 to TRBJ2-1; D is perhaps TRBD1 (6 bases). The read finishes 4 residues shy of the CDR3 end, and the germline J gene is used to complete it. The CDR3 consists of 17 residues. Germline V gene sequence: CDR1 NNHDY, CDR2 SYVADS. The ends were cut back, 0 bases at V and 1 base at J, with 14 bases in the middle.

This clone was seen a few times. Germline and genes: mouse. The observed sequence ends 4 residues before the CDR3 terminus, with the missing tail filled in from the germline J gene. The chain has TRBV1 and TRBJ2-5; 14 bases agree with TRBD2. The length of the CDR3 is 16 residues. CDR1 NSQYPW and CDR2 LRSPGD come from the germline V gene (reference sequence). The sequenced CDR3 bases are TGCACCTGCAGTGCGGGGACTGGGGGGGCGATTGAC. Translating gives CTCSAGTGGAID. The entire CDR3 protein reads CTCSAGTGGAIDTQYF. The entire variable domain, with the rest obtained from reference TRBV1 and TRBJ2-5, is as follows: VTLLEQNPRWRLVPRGQAVNLRCILKNSQYPWMSWYQQDLQKQLQWLFTLRSPGDKEVKSLPGADYLATRVTDTELRLQVANMSQGRTLYCTCSAGTGGAIDTQYFGPGTRLLVL.

This clone has more than one count but fewer than ten. The genes are named according to mouse. Read coverage stops 4 residues before the CDR3 terminus; the germline J gene supplies the remainder. The chain recombines TRBV19 with TRBJ2-2, with D hard to call. The CDR3 extends over 14 amino acids. V lost 5 bases to trimming and J lost 0 bases, with 8 bases between them. Germline CDR1 reads FNHDT; CDR2 reads SITEND (reference sequence). CDR3 DNA, as far as it was read: TGTGCCAGCAGGAGCGCAGCAAACACCGGG. Translating it yields CASRSAANTG. The CDR3 in full is CASRSAANTGQLYF.

This clone has only a few counts. The gene symbols are mouse symbols. The read ends 4 residues before the CDR3 terminus; that terminus is restored from the germline J gene. This chain links TRBV13-3 with TRBJ2-7; perhaps TRBD2 as D (6 bases). The CDR3 totals 12 residues. Germline assignment: CDR1 NNHDY and CDR2 SYVADS. Trimming took 6 bases from V and 3 from J, leaving 10 bases between them. CDR3 DNA (partial): TGTGCCAGCACCGGGGACTACTAT. Its protein product is CASTGDYY. In full, the CDR3 is CASTGDYYEQYF.

This clone was observed a few times. All gene names here are mouse names. The read ends 4 residues before the CDR3 terminus; that terminus is restored from the germline J gene. The V and J genes are TRBV16 and TRBJ2-3; TRBD2 matches at 8 bases. The germline V gene has CDR1 SGHSA and CDR2 FRNQAP. J lost 0 bases, V lost 1 base, and 6 bases had no gene match. The CDR3 has 17 amino acids. The CDR3 bases that were read are TGTGCAAGCAGCTTAGTTAGACTGGGGTCTAGTGCAGAA. Translated, it gives CASSLVRLGSSAE. The full CDR3 protein reads CASSLVRLGSSAETLYF.

There are a few counts of this clone. Mouse names are used for the genes. The CDR3 extends 4 residues past the end of the read, so its final part is completed from the germline J gene. The rearrangement links TRBV13-1 to TRBJ2-7; maybe TRBD1 (6 bases). Trimming pared 1 base from V and 0 bases from J, leaving 8 bases between. There are 14 residues in the CDR3. Germline CDR1 NSHNY, CDR2 SYGAGN. CDR3 DNA (partial): TGTGCCAGCAGTGATACAGGGTACTCCTAT. This encodes CASSDTGYSY. The full CDR3 reads CASSDTGYSYEQYF.

With regard to this clone: The gene symbols are mouse symbols. The read ends 4 residues before the CDR3 terminus; that terminus is restored from the germline J gene. The J gene is TRBJ2-1, the V gene TRBV17; possibly TRBD1 for D (6 bases). The ends were cut back, 6 bases at V and 4 bases at J, with 7 bases in the middle. The CDR3 consists of 12 residues. CDR1 MNHDT and CDR2 YYDKIL come from the germline V gene. The CDR3 loop reads CASRGQYAEQFF. CDR3 bases read: TGTGCTAGCAGGGGACAATATGCT.

This clone appeared a few times. Mouse germline and gene names are used. The missing CDR3 end, 4 residues past where the read stops, is filled in from the germline J gene. This rearrangement joins TRBV19 to TRBJ2-3; 10 bases match TRBD2. V trimming: 7 bases; J trimming: 0 bases; junction bases outside the gene matches: 2. The CDR3 extends over 14 amino acids. Germline V lookup: CDR1 FNHDT, CDR2 SITEND (reference sequence). CDR3 residues: CASQTGGSAETLYF. CDR3 DNA (partial): TGTGCCAGCCAGACTGGGGGGAGTGCAGAA.

About this clone itself: Translating the DNA gives a protein that differs from the TCRdb entry at residue 11; the protein shown here is that DNA translation. Mouse gene names apply. The CDR3 end lies 3 residues beyond the end of the read and is filled in from the germline J gene. This chain links TRBV19 with TRBJ1-3, with D unclear. The CDR3 spans 14 residues. In germline, CDR1 is FNHDT, CDR2 SITEND (reference sequence). The CDR3 region is CATSIVSSGNPLYF. The sequenced part of the CDR3 DNA is TGTGCCACCAGTATAGTCAGTTCTGGAAATCCG.

Notes on this clone: Gene names and germline refer to mouse. The read falls 4 residues short of the CDR3 end, and the missing part is taken from the germline J gene. This chain links TRBV19 with TRBJ2-1; 8 nucleotides match TRBD2. Unmatched junction bases numbered 3, after V lost 6 bases and J lost 1 base. This CDR3 has 14 residues. The germline CDR1 and CDR2 sequences are FNHDT and SITEND (reference sequence). The CDR3 DNA, read in part, is TGTGCCAGCATGACTGGGGCGAACTATGCT. The encoded protein is CASMTGANYA. The full CDR3 reads CASMTGANYAEQFF. The full variable domain, with the rest looked up from reference TRBV19 and TRBJ2-1, is GGIITQTPKFLIGQEGQKLTLKCQQNFNHDTMYWYRQDSGKGLRLIYYSITENDLQKGDLSEGYDASREKKSSFSLTVTSAQKNEMAVFLCASMTGANYAEQFFGPGTRLTVL.

Regarding this clone: The protein listed by TCRdb differs at residue 11 from the translated DNA, so the DNA translation is shown. Gene labels here are mouse ones. The read terminates 3 residues ahead of where the CDR3 ends, so the germline J gene completes it. This rearrangement joins TRBV31 to TRBJ1-6; no reliable D call. TRBJ1-6 is identified as an open reading frame with a role that is uncertain. The germline V and J ends were trimmed by 1 base and 0 bases, with 4 bases remaining between them. The CDR3 is 14 amino acids. CDR1 GKSSPN and CDR2 SITVG come from the germline V gene. The CDR3 protein is CAWSQDSYNSPLYF. The sequenced CDR3 bases are TGTGCCTGGAGTCAGGATTCCTATAATTCGCCC.

As to this clone: Gene names refer to mouse genes. The CDR3 end falls 4 residues outside the read, so it is completed with the germline J gene. The chain is built from TRBV13-1 and TRBJ2-7; 9 bases are shared with TRBD2. The germline gives CDR1 NSHNY, CDR2 SYGAGN. The CDR3 is 15 amino acids. The sequenced CDR3 bases are TGTGCCAGCAGTGATAATGTTGACTGGGGGTAT. It specifies CASSDNVDWGY. The entire CDR3 protein is CASSDNVDWGYEQYF.

The sample holds a few counts of this clone. Gene names follow the mouse nomenclature. The read is 4 residues too short to cover the CDR3 end, so that end is filled in from the germline J gene. This chain uses TRBV1 with TRBJ2-5; weak D call: TRBD1 (6 bases). There are 17 residues in the CDR3. CDR1 is NSQYPW, CDR2 LRSPGD, per germline (reference sequence). V was clipped by 1 base and J by 0 bases, with 14 bases between them. The DNA read from the CDR3 is TGCACCTGCAGTGCAGCTTATCACAGGGTTAACCAAGAC. As protein: CTCSAAYHRVNQD. The entire CDR3 reads CTCSAAYHRVNQDTQYF.